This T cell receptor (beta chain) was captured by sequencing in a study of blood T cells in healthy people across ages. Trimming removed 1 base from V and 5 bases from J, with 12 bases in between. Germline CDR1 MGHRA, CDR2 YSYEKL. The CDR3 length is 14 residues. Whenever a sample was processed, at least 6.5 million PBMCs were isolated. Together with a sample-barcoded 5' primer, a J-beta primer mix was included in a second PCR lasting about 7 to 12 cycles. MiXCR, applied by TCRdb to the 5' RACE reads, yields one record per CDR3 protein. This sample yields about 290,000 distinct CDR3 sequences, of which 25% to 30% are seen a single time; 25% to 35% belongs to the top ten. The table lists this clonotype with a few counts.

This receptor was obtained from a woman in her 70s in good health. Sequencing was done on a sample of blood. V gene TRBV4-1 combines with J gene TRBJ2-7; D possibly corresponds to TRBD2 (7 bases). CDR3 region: CASSQVRGLNEQYF. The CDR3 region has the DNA TGCGCCAGCAGCCAAGTGCGGGGGCTGAACGAGCAGTACTTC.